This TCR beta chain came from a study of blood T cell repertoires in COVID-19. On the study more broadly: Acute and convalescent COVID-19 specimens originated in the United States, Italy and Spain.

Trimming pared 6 bases from V and 6 bases from J, leaving 14 bases between. CDR1 and CDR2 (germline): MDHEN, SYDVKM. The CDR3 is made up of 13 amino acids. In the authors' workflow: Reference gene primer amplification yielded estimated nucleated cell counts. The assay was immunoSEQ multiplex PCR, and TCRdb's table has in-frame clones only and misses some. V, J and clone size derive from that table, while D and trimming were established from the DNA sequence. This sample has 40,000 or so clones; 85% occur once, and the top ten carry roughly 5%. This chain uses TRBV28 with TRBJ1-1; D gene uncertain. The clonotype originates from a man aged 50 or older with active COVID-19. The sequencing sample was made of peripheral blood. CDR3 region: CASRYPGRAEAFF. CDR3 coding DNA: TGTGCCAGCAGATACCCGGGGAGGGCTGAAGCTTTCTTT.